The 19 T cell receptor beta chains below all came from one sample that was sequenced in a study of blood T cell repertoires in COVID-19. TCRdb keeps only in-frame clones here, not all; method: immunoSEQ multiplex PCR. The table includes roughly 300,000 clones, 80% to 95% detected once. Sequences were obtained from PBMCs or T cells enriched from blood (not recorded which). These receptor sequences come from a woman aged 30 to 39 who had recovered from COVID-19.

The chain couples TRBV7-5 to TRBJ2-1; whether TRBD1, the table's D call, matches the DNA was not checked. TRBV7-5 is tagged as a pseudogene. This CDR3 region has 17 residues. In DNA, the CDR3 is TGTGCCAGAAGCTTAGTCAGCGGGGACAGGGATCCCAATGAGCAGTTCTTC. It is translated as CARSLVSGDRDPNEQFF.

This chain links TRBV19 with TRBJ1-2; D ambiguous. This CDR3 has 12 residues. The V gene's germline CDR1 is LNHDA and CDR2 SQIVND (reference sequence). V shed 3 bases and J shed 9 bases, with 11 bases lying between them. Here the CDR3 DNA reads TGTGCCAGTAGTATGGTCGGCAGGAGCTACACCTTC. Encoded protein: CASSMVGRSYTF.

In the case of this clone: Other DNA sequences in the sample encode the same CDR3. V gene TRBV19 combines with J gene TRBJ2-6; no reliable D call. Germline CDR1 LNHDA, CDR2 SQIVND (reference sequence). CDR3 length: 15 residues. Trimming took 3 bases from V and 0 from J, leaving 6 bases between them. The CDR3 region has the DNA TGTGCCAGTAGTATCAGAGGCTCTGGGGCCAACGTCCTGACTTTC. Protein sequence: CASSIRGSGANVLTF. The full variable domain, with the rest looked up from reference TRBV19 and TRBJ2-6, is DGGITQSPKYLFRKEGQNVTLSCEQNLNHDAMYWYRQDPGQGLRLIYYSQIVNDFQKGDIAEGYSVSREKKESFPLTVTSAQKNPTAFYLCASSIRGSGANVLTFGAGSRLTVL.

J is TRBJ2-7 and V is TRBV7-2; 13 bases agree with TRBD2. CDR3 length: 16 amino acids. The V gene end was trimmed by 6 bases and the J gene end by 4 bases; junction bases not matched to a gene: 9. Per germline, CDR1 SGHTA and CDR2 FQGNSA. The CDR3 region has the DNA TGTGCCAGCAGTCCTCGGACTAGCGGGAGACTGTACGAGCAGTACTTC. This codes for CASSPRTSGRLYEQYF.

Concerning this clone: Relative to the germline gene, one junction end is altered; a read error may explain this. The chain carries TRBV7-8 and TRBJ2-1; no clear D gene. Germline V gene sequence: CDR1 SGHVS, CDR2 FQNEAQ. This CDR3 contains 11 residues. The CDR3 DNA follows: TGTGCCAGCAGCTCCGACAATGAGCAGTTCTTC. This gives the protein CASSSDNEQFF.

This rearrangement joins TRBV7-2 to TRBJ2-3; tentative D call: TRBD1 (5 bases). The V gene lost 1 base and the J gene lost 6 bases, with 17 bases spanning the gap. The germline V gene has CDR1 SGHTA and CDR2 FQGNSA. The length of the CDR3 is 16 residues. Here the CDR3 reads CASSLGTGRARDTQYF. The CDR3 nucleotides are TGTGCCAGCAGCTTAGGAACGGGCAGGGCGCGTGATACGCAGTATTTT.

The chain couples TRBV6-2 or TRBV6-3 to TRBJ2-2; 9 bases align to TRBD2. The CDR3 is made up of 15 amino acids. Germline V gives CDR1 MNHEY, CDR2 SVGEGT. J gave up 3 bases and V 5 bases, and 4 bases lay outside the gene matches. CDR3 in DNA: TGTGCCAGCAGTATGGCGGGAGGGGACACCGGGGAGCTGTTTTTT. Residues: CASSMAGGDTGELFF.

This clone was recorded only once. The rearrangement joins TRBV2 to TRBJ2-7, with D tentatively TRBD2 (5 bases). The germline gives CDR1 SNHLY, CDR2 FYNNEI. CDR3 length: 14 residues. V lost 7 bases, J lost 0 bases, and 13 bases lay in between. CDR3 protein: CASMGSVSSYEQYF. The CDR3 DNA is TGTGCCAGCATGGGGAGTGTCAGCTCCTACGAGCAGTACTTC. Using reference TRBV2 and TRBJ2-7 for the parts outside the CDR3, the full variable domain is EPEVTQTPSHQVTQMGQEVILRCVPISNHLYFYWYRQILGQKVEFLVSFYNNEISEKSEIFDDQFSVERPDGSNFTLKIRSTKLEDSAMYFCASMGSVSSYEQYFGPGTRLTVT.

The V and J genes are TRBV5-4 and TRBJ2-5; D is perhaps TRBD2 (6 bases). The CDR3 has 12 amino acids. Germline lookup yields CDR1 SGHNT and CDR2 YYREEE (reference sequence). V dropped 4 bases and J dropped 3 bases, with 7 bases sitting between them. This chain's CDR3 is CASSRTKETQYF. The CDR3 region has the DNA TGTGCCAGCAGCCGGACTAAAGAGACCCAGTACTTC.

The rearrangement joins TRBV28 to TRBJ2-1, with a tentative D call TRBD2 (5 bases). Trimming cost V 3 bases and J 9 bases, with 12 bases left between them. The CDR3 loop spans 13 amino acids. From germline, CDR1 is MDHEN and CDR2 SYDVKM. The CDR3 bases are TGTGCCAGCAGTTTTCCGGTGGCGGGTGAGCAGTTCTTC. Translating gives CASSFPVAGEQFF.

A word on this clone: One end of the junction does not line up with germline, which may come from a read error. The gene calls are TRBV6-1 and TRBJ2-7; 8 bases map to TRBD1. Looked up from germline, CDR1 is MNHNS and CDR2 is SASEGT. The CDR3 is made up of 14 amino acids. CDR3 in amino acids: CASSEGQGTYEQYF. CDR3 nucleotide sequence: TGTGCCAGCAGCGAAGGACAGGGAACCTACGAGCAGTACTTC.

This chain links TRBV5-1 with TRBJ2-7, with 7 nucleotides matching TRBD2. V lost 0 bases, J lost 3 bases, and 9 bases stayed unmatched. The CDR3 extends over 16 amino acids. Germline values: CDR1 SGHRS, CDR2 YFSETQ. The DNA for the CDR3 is TGCGCCAGCAGCTTGGAGGCTAGCGGAGCTGACTACGAGCAGTACTTC. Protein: CASSLEASGADYEQYF.

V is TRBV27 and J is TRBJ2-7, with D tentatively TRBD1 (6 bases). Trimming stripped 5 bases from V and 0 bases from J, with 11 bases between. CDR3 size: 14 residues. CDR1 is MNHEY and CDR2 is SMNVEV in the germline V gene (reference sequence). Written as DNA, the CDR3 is TGTGCCAGCAGTAGAGACAGGATCTCCTACGAGCAGTACTTC. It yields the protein CASSRDRISYEQYF.

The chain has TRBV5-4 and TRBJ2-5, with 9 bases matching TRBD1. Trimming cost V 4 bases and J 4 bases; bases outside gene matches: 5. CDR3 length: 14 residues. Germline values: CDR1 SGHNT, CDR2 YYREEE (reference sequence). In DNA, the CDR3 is TGTGCCAGCAGCACAACAGGGGGCGCAGAGACCCAGTACTTC. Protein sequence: CASSTTGGAETQYF.

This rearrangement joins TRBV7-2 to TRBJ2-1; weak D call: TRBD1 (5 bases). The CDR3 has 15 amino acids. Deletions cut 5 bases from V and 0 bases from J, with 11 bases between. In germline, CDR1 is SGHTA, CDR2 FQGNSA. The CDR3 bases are TGTGCCAGCAGCCTGGACATAAGCTCCTACAATGAGCAGTTCTTC. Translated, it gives CASSLDISSYNEQFF.

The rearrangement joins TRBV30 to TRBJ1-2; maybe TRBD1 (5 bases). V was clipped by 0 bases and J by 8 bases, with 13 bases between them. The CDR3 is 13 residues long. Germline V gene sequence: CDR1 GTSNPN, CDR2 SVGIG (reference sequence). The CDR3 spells CAWSVWQGEGYTF. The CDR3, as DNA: TGTGCCTGGAGTGTATGGCAGGGTGAGGGCTACACCTTC.

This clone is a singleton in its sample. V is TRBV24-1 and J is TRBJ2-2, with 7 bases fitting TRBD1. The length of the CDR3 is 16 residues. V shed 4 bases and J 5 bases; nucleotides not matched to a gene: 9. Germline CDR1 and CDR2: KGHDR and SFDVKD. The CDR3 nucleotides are TGTGCCACCAGTGACTCTGAAAGGACAGGTACCGGGGAGCTGTTTTTT. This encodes CATSDSERTGTGELFF.

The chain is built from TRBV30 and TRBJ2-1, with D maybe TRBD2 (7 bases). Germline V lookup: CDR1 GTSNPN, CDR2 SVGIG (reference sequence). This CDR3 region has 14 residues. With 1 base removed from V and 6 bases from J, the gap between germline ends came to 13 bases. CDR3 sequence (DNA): TGTGCCTGGAGTGCTGGACTAGGGGGCAATGAGCAGTTCTTC. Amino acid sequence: CAWSAGLGGNEQFF. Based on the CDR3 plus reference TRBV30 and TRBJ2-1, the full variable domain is SQTIHQWPATLVQPVGSPLSLECTVEGTSNPNLYWYRQAAGRGLQLLFYSVGIGQISSEVPQNLSASRPQDRQFILSSKKLLLSDSGFYLCAWSAGLGGNEQFFGPGTRLTVL.

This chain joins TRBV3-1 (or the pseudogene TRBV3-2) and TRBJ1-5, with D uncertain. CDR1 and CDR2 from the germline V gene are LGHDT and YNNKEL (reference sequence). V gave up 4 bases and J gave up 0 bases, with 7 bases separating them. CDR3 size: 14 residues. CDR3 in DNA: TGTGCCAGCAGCCCTACCTTTAGCAATCAGCCCCAGCATTTT. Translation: CASSPTFSNQPQHF.